This T cell receptor (beta chain) was identified during a study of Ad26.COV2.S vaccination and SARS-CoV-2 variants. Overall study findings and caveats: Similar non-spike TCR breadth was observed in recipients of vaccine and of placebo.

The treatment: some 20 received Ad26.COV2.S at low or high dose, single or two shots; several received placebo; per-sample allocation not given. The study sampled participants on day 63 after the first vaccine or placebo injection. V shed 4 bases and J 1 base; nucleotides not matched to a gene: 8. Germline lookup yields CDR1 LGHNA and CDR2 YSLEER. The CDR3 runs to 16 residues. Notes on this clone: Its specificity is not known.

The table came from immunoSEQ multiplex PCR; TCRdb's copy has only in-frame clones and leaves some out. The sample lists hundreds of thousands of clones; about nine tenths were seen once. The TCR was taken from a person aged 18-60 years who received the Ad26.COV2.S COVID-19 vaccine or a placebo. This sample comprised peripheral blood, obtained in a trial of Ad26.COV2.S vaccine versus placebo. The genes are TRBV4-3 and TRBJ2-3, with 7 bases that match TRBD1. CDR3 amino acids: CASSPRQGGGTDTQYF. The CDR3, as DNA: TGCGCCAGCAGCCCTAGACAGGGTGGAGGCACAGATACGCAGTATTTT.